This TCR beta chain was sequenced during a study of Graves' ophthalmopathy and Graves' hyperthyroidism. Of note for this clonotype: Antigen unknown.

RNA transcripts were the source from which TCR beta CDR3 regions were amplified. The first round was an RT-PCR with HTBI primers, and the second round was a multiplex PCR. One entry per CDR3 protein, called by TCRdb with MiXCR from the multiplex PCR reads. The sample carries 200,000 to 300,000 distinct CDR3 sequences, about 46% recorded once. Germline V lookup: CDR1 SQVTM, CDR2 ANQGSEA. V lost 3 bases and J lost 11, with 16 bases in between. The CDR3 consists of 12 residues. Study outcomes and limitations: The model flagged ophthalmopathy progression at 55% to 71% sensitivity and about 72% specificity.

Exclusion criteria comprised other autoimmune diseases, uncontrolled infections, pregnancy or lactation in patients. Orbital computed tomography and thyroid ultrasound, along with TRAb, serum thyroxine and clinical symptoms, underpinned diagnosis. PBMCs came from 10 ml of fresh peripheral blood. V usage is TRBV29-1 and J usage is TRBJ1-2, with a tentative D call TRBD1 (5 bases). Material for sequencing was peripheral blood. This TCR was recovered from an adult man with Graves' ophthalmopathy. The CDR3 DNA sequence: TGCAGCGTTGACGGGGGGACTAGCGGTTACACCTTC. Its translation: CSVDGGTSGYTF. The full variable domain, its missing parts supplied by reference TRBV29-1 and TRBJ1-2, is SAVISQKPSRDICQRGTSLTIQCQVDSQVTMMFWYRQQPGQSLTLIATANQGSEATYESGFVIDKFPISRPNLTFSTLTVSNMSPEDSSIYLCSVDGGTSGYTFGSGTRLTVV.